These T cell receptor beta chains were read from a single sample in a study of OX40 agonist ivuxolimab in advanced cancers. Sequenced by immunoSEQ multiplex PCR; TCRdb stores in-frame clones only, minus some. Here the sample spans over 50,000 clones, 65% to 90% being singletons. The source material was CD4+ or CD8+ T cells sorted from blood, sampled in a trial of the OX40 agonist ivuxolimab. All receptors derive from an adult with an advanced solid tumor such as melanoma, head and neck, liver or kidney cancer. Each CDR3 is given with its conserved first and last residue. Clone sizes are given selectively: once, few, many, or a class where the clone is expanded.

j_call clone_size v_call cdr3_aa
TRBJ2-6 . TRBV4-2 CASSQAGNSGANVLTF
TRBJ2-7 once TRBV5-1 CASSSPGTRSHEQYF
TRBJ2-7 . TRBV5-6 CASSLGGRASYEQYF
TRBJ2-1 . TRBV7-2 CASRTDRVINEQFF
TRBJ1-5 . TRBV7-9 CASSLEGTGDQPQHF
TRBJ2-2 . TRBV18 CASSEVTGELFF
TRBJ1-5 . TRBV7-8 CASSPRTGLGNQPQHF
TRBJ2-3 . TRBV2 CASSGDRATQYF
TRBJ2-7 . TRBV7-8 CASSFSGAEYEQYF
TRBJ1-5 . TRBV19 CASLGQPNQPQHF